This TCR beta chain was found in a study of shared clonotypes between healthy human individuals. The germline V gene has CDR1 SGHTS and CDR2 YDEGEE. The V end was cut by 0 bases, the J end by 5 bases, with 11 bases between. The CDR3 runs to 15 residues. The donors were all Caucasian adults (living in Nashville, Tennessee). To note about this clone: Its antigen is undetermined.

Generated by immunoSEQ multiplex PCR, the TCRdb table keeps only in-frame clones and is missing some. The data contain around 95,000 clones, 40% to 55% of them singletons. Study-wide results and limits: It was the few donors that limited the genetic and exposure-history diversity represented.

Material: PBMCs. V and J are TRBV5-8 and TRBJ2-2, with D possibly being TRBD1 (6 bases). The TCR comes from a woman between 35 and 50 years old in good health. Some clones in this sample may be carry-over from other donors' samples. Here the CDR3 DNA reads TGTGCCAGCAGCTTGGGGGTGACAGGTACCGGGGAGCTGTTTTTT. It yields the protein CASSLGVTGTGELFF.